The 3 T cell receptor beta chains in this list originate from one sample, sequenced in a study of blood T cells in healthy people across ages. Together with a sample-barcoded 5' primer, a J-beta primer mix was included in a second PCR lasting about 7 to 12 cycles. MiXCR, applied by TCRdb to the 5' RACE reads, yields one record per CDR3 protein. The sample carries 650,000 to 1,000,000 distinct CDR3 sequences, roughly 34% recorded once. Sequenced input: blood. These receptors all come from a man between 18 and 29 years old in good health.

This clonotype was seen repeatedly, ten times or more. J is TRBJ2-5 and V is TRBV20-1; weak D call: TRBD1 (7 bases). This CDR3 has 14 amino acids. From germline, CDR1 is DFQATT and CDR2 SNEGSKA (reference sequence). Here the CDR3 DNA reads TGCAGCGTAGACGGGGGACAGCAACAAGAGACCCAGTACTTC. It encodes CSVDGGQQQETQYF.

This chain's CDR3 is CATAKRRGANYGYTF. CDR3 nucleotides: TGTGCCACCGCCAAACGACGGGGGGCGAACTATGGCTACACCTTC. The V and J genes are TRBV14 and TRBJ1-2, with TRBD1 as a possible D gene (6 bases). The germline V and J ends were trimmed by 10 bases and 2 bases, with 20 bases remaining between them. CDR3 size: 15 residues. In germline, CDR1 is SGHDN, CDR2 FVKESK.

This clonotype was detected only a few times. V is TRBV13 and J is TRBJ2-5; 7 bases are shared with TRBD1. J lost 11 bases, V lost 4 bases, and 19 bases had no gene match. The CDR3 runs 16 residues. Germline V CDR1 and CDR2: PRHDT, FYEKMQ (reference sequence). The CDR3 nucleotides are TGTGCCAGCAGCTCGCCGGGACAGACATTATACAATGAGCAGTACTTC. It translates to CASSSPGQTLYNEQYF.